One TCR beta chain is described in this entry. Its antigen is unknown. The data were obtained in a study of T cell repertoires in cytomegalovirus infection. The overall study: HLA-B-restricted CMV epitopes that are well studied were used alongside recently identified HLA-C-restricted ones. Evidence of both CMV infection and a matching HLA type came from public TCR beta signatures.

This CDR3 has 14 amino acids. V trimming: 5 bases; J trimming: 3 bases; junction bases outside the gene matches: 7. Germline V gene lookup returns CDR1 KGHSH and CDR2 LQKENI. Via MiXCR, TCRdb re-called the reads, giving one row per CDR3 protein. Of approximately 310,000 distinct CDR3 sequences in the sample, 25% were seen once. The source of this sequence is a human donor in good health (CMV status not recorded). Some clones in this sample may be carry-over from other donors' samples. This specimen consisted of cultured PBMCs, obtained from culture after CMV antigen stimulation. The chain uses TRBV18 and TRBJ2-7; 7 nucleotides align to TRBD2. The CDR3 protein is CASSAWGGVYEQYF. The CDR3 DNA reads TGTGCCAGCTCAGCCTGGGGGGGAGTCTACGAGCAGTACTTC.